The 26 T cell receptor beta chains below all came from one sample that was sequenced in a study of PD-L1 blockade in urothelial cancer. Data came from immunoSEQ multiplex PCR; TCRdb stores just in-frame clones and leaves some out. The table shows over 65,000 clones, with approximately 87% occurring only once. Time point defined: pretreatment peripheral blood. The input for sequencing was PBMCs, taken around atezolizumab (anti-PD-L1) treatment. Receptors were obtained from a man between 70 and 80 years old with urothelial cancer.

The genes are TRBV5-1 and TRBJ2-7, with D possibly being TRBD2 (6 bases). Germline loops: CDR1 SGHRS, CDR2 YFSETQ. The CDR3 is 15 residues long. Trimming cost V 4 bases and J 3 bases, with 17 bases left between them. CDR3 nucleotide sequence: TGCGCCAGCAGCATAGTTGGGGGGAGTCGCTACGAGCAGTACTTC. Translated: CASSIVGGSRYEQYF.

The rearrangement links TRBV10-3 to TRBJ2-1; D might be TRBD2 (6 bases). Trimming pared 6 bases from V and 5 bases from J, leaving 23 bases between. This CDR3 contains 17 residues. Germline values: CDR1 ENHRY, CDR2 SYGVKD. CDR3 sequence reads: CAIRRSSGGSGDNEQFF. The CDR3 DNA is TGTGCCATCAGGAGGTCGAGTGGGGGGAGTGGCGACAATGAGCAGTTCTTC.

The rearrangement links TRBV6-5 to TRBJ1-6, with D tentatively TRBD1 (5 bases). From germline, CDR1 is MNHEY and CDR2 SVGAGI. This CDR3 has 15 residues. Trimming took 2 bases from V and 10 from J, leaving 15 bases between them. In DNA form, the CDR3 reads TGTGCCAGCAGTTACACTTTGAAAGGGGAATCACCCCTCCACTTT. This translates into CASSYTLKGESPLHF.

The genes are TRBV28 and TRBJ2-7, with D possibly being TRBD1 (6 bases). CDR1 is MDHEN, CDR2 SYDVKM, per germline. The CDR3 covers 14 residues. Trimming cost V 8 bases and J 4 bases, with 18 bases left between them. This CDR3 is CASLTGTRSYEQYF. The CDR3 region has the DNA TGTGCCAGCCTGACCGGGACACGGTCTTACGAGCAGTACTTC.

The rearrangement links TRBV7-3 to TRBJ2-5, with 9 bases that match TRBD2. The V gene's germline CDR1 is SGHTA and CDR2 FQGTGA. This CDR3 region has 16 residues. V shed 5 bases, J shed 5 bases, and the junction held 12 bases outside the gene matches. CDR3 bases: TGTGCCAGCAGCCCGTCCCGGGCGGGAGGGTTGGAGACCCAGTACTTC. It specifies CASSPSRAGGLETQYF.

The chain couples TRBV28 to TRBJ2-1, with 9 bases identical to TRBD2. The junction had 3 bases not matched to a gene; V was cut back by 5 bases and J by 1 base. Germline V gene sequence: CDR1 MDHEN, CDR2 SYDVKM. This CDR3 is 15 amino acids long. The CDR3 coding sequence is TGTGCCAGCAGTAACCTAGCGGGGTCCTACAATGAGCAGTTCTTC. This encodes CASSNLAGSYNEQFF.

The chain carries TRBV28 and TRBJ2-7; the match to TRBD2 covers 9 bases. Germline V CDR1 and CDR2: MDHEN, SYDVKM. This CDR3 comprises 16 residues. The V and J ends lost 5 bases and 1 base, in that order; junction bases with no gene match: 9. The CDR3 DNA reads as TGTGCCAGCAGTCCCTATCTAGCGGGACTATCCTACGAGCAGTACTTC. Translating it yields CASSPYLAGLSYEQYF.

V and J are TRBV9 and TRBJ2-1; weak D call: TRBD2 (7 bases). This CDR3 is built from 15 residues. The V gene lost 6 bases and the J gene lost 4 bases, with 17 bases spanning the gap. Germline V lookup: CDR1 SGDLS, CDR2 YYNGEE. For the CDR3, the DNA is TGTGCCAGCAACGAGGGGGGGAGGGGTTACAATGAGCAGTTCTTC. This encodes CASNEGGRGYNEQFF.

This clone was recorded only once. CDR3: CASSLEGVWIFGELARTLEDTQYF. As DNA, the CDR3 is TGCGCCAGCAGCTTGGAGGGTGTATGGATATTCGGGGAGTTGGCGCGGACCCTCGAAGATACGCAGTATTTT. V and J are TRBV5-1 and TRBJ2-3; maybe TRBD2 (5 bases). This CDR3 has 24 residues. V lost 0 bases, J lost 5 bases, and 40 bases lay in between. Germline CDR1 reads SGHRS; CDR2 reads YFSETQ.

The gene calls are TRBV28 and TRBJ2-1; 8 bases map to TRBD2. This CDR3 spans 15 amino acids. J gave up 7 bases and V 7 bases, and 12 bases lay outside the gene matches. Germline V lookup: CDR1 MDHEN, CDR2 SYDVKM. The DNA of the CDR3 is TGTGCCAGCACCCCGCCTAGCGGGTTTGGTAATGAGCAGTTCTTC. Translated, it gives CASTPPSGFGNEQFF. Supplemented by reference TRBV28 and TRBJ2-1, the full variable domain reads DVKVTQSSRYLVKRTGEKVFLECVQDMDHENMFWYRQDPGLGLRLIYFSYDVKMKEKGDIPEGYSVSREKKERFSLILESASTNQTSMYLCASTPPSGFGNEQFFGPGTRLTVL.

The CDR3 spells CASSSTGVGEQYF. CDR3 bases: TGTGCCAGCAGCTCGACAGGGGTAGGCGAGCAGTACTTC. The chain uses TRBV9 and TRBJ2-7; 8 nucleotides line up with TRBD1. V was clipped by 4 bases and J by 6 bases; unmatched bases: 6. Germline values: CDR1 SGDLS, CDR2 YYNGEE. The CDR3 sequence is 13 residues long.

The chain has TRBV5-1 and TRBJ2-1; a possible D gene is TRBD2 (6 bases). The CDR3 contains 15 residues. Trimming pared 0 bases from V and 6 bases from J, leaving 13 bases between. Germline loops: CDR1 SGHRS, CDR2 YFSETQ. CDR3 coding DNA: TGCGCCAGCAGCTTGGAAGGAGCGGGTATCAATGAGCAGTTCTTC. This gives the protein CASSLEGAGINEQFF.

The rearrangement joins TRBV28 to TRBJ2-7, with 11 bases lining up with TRBD1. Germline CDR1 and CDR2: MDHEN and SYDVKM. Trimming took 5 bases from V and 2 from J; bases not matched to a gene: 2. The CDR3 sequence is 14 residues long. This CDR3 reads CASSPGQGAYEQYF. The CDR3 DNA follows: TGTGCCAGCAGTCCGGGACAGGGGGCCTACGAGCAGTACTTC.

V and J are TRBV7-2 and TRBJ2-1; TRBD2 matches 14 bases. The germline gives CDR1 SGHTA, CDR2 FQGNSA. V shed 2 bases and J 1 base; nucleotides not matched to a gene: 7. This CDR3 region has 19 residues. In nucleotides, the CDR3 is TGTGCCAGCAGCTTACCAGGGGGGACTAGCGGGAGTTCCTACAATGAGCAGTTCTTC. Its translation is CASSLPGGTSGSSYNEQFF.

The V and J genes are TRBV25-1 and TRBJ2-3; no definite D call. From germline, CDR1 is MGHDK and CDR2 SYGVNS. The V and J ends lost 3 bases and 2 bases respectively, with 3 bases between them. The CDR3 is 12 residues long. Here the CDR3 reads CASSDLTDTQYF. The CDR3 DNA follows: TGTGCCAGCAGTGACCTCACAGATACGCAGTATTTT.

The rearrangement uses TRBV9 and TRBJ2-4; TRBD2 aligns across 8 bases. CDR1 is SGDLS, CDR2 YYNGEE, per germline. This CDR3 has 17 amino acids. Unmatched junction bases numbered 9, after V lost 4 bases and J lost 0 bases. The CDR3 loop is CASSLEPGLGAKNIQYF. As DNA, the CDR3 is TGTGCCAGCAGCCTAGAACCGGGACTAGGAGCCAAAAACATTCAGTACTTC.

This rearrangement joins TRBV7-3 to TRBJ2-6; weak D call: TRBD2 (6 bases). Germline CDR1 is SGHTA and CDR2 is FQGTGA. V lost 3 bases and J lost 0, with 15 bases in between. This CDR3 is built from 18 residues. The CDR3 bases are TGTGCCAGCAGCTTGGGGCTCGGGGGAACCTCTGGGGCCAACGTCCTGACTTTC. Translation gives CASSLGLGGTSGANVLTF.

V usage is TRBV30 and J usage is TRBJ2-2, with TRBD2 as a possible D gene (6 bases). CDR3 length equals 15 residues. Trimming left V 0 bases short and J 4 bases short, with 12 bases between. The germline V gene encodes CDR1 GTSNPN and CDR2 SVGIG (reference sequence). DNA of the CDR3: TGTGCCTGGAGTGTAGGGCTAGCGAGCACCGGGGAGCTGTTTTTT. Translation: CAWSVGLASTGELFF.

This clone was detected only a few times. The chain joins TRBV18 to TRBJ1-4; maybe TRBD1 (5 bases). The CDR3 runs to 14 residues. V gave up 5 bases and J gave up 5 bases, with 12 bases separating them. Germline CDR1 is KGHSH and CDR2 is LQKENI. The CDR3 here is CASSRQSGNEKLFF. Written as DNA, the CDR3 is TGTGCCAGCTCAAGACAGTCTGGAAATGAAAAACTGTTTTTT.

This clone appeared a single time. The rearrangement uses TRBV4-1 and TRBJ2-7, with 9 bases fitting TRBD1. Germline V gives CDR1 MGHRA, CDR2 YSYEKL. Trimming took 3 bases from V and 3 from J; bases not matched to a gene: 6. This CDR3 spans 15 amino acids. CDR3 nucleotides: TGCGCCAGCAGCCAGCCGGGACAGGGTAGCTACGAGCAGTACTTC. Translation gives CASSQPGQGSYEQYF.

This clone was counted between two and nine times. This chain uses TRBV19 with TRBJ2-1; 12 nucleotides align to TRBD2. Germline V gives CDR1 LNHDA, CDR2 SQIVND (reference sequence). This CDR3 is 15 amino acids long. J lost 4 bases, V lost 6 bases, and 4 bases had no gene match. In DNA form, the CDR3 reads TGTGCCAGTAGATTGACTAGCGGGGGATACAATGAGCAGTTCTTC. As protein: CASRLTSGGYNEQFF.

The chain is built from TRBV6-1 and TRBJ2-5; unclear D gene. The CDR3 contains 13 residues. Germline V CDR1 and CDR2: MNHNS, SASEGT. Between the trimmed V and J ends, which lost 3 bases and 5 bases, there was a span of 10 bases. In nucleotides, the CDR3 is TGTGCCAGCAGTGATTTAATTCCTGAGACCCAGTACTTC. It specifies CASSDLIPETQYF.

The rearrangement joins TRBV7-9 to TRBJ2-5; 13 bases fit TRBD2. The CDR3 extends over 16 amino acids. V shed 4 bases, J shed 5 bases, and the junction held 7 bases outside the gene matches. Looked up from germline, CDR1 is SEHNR and CDR2 is FQNEAQ (reference sequence). The DNA for the CDR3 is TGTGCCAGCAGCTCCCCGGGACTAGCGGGACTGGAGACCCAGTACTTC. This sequence encodes CASSSPGLAGLETQYF.

This clone was counted a few times. This rearrangement joins TRBV5-4 to TRBJ1-2; TRBD1 matches at 9 bases. The J segment lost 2 bases and the V segment lost 6 bases, leaving 5 bases of the junction unmatched. The CDR3 has 14 amino acids. CDR1 is SGHNT and CDR2 is YYREEE in the germline V gene (reference sequence). The CDR3 loop reads CASTWDRDNYGYTF. As DNA, the CDR3 is TGTGCCAGCACCTGGGACAGGGACAACTATGGCTACACCTTC. Full variable domain (rest looked up from reference TRBV5-4 and TRBJ1-2): ETGVTQSPTHLIKTRGQQVTLRCSSQSGHNTVSWYQQALGQGPQFIFQYYREEENGRGNFPPRFSGLQFPNYSSELNVNALELDDSALYLCASTWDRDNYGYTFGSGTRLTVV.

The chain couples TRBV28 to TRBJ2-2; D is possibly TRBD2 (6 bases). This CDR3 is built from 15 residues. The V gene lost 3 bases and the J gene lost 0 bases, with 8 bases spanning the gap. Germline-derived CDR1 and CDR2 are MDHEN and SYDVKM. The CDR3 spells CASSFGGANTGELFF. The CDR3 coding sequence is TGTGCCAGCAGTTTTGGAGGGGCGAACACCGGGGAGCTGTTTTTT.

CDR3: CASSRDPDSAYEQYF. CDR3 nucleotide sequence: TGTGCCAGCAGCCGGGACCCGGACAGCGCGTACGAGCAGTACTTC. V and J are TRBV5-4 and TRBJ2-7; D possibly corresponds to TRBD1 (6 bases). CDR3 length equals 15 residues. Looked up from germline, CDR1 is SGHNT and CDR2 is YYREEE (reference sequence). With 4 bases removed from V and 4 bases from J, the gap between germline ends came to 18 bases.